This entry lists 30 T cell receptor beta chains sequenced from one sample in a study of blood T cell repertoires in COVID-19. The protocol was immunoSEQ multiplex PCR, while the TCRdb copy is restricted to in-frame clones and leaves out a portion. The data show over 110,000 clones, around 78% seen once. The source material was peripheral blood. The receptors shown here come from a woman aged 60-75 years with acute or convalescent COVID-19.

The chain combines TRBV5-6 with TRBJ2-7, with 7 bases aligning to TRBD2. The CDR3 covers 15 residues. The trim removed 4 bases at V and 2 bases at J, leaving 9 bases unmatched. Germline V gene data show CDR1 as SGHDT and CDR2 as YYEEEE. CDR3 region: CASSLSGFRTYEQYF. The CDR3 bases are TGTGCCAGCAGCCTTAGCGGGTTCAGAACCTACGAGCAGTACTTC. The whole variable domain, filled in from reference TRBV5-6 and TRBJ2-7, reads DAGVTQSPTHLIKTRGQQVTLRCSPKSGHDTVSWYQQALGQGPQFIFQYYEEEERQRGNFPDRFSGHQFPNYSSELNVNALLLGDSALYLCASSLSGFRTYEQYFGPGTRLTVT.

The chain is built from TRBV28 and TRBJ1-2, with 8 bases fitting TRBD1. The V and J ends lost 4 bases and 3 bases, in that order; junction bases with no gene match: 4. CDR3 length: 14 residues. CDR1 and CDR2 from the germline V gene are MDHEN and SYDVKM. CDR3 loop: CASSSDRADYGYTF. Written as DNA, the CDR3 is TGTGCCAGCAGTTCGGACAGGGCGGACTATGGCTACACCTTC.

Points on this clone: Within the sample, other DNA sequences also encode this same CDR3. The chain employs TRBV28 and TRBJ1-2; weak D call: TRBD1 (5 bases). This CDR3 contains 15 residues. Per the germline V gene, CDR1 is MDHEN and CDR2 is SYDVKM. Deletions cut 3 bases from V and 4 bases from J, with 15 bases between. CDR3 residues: CASSLGGGVRYGYTF. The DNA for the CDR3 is TGTGCCAGCAGTTTGGGTGGAGGGGTACGCTATGGCTACACCTTC.

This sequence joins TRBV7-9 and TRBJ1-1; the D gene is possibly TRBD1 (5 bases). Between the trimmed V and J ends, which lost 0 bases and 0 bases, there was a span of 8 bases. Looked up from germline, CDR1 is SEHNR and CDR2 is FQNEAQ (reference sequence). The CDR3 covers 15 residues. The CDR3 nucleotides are TGTGCCAGCAGCTTAGCTGTGGGGCTGAACACTGAAGCTTTCTTT. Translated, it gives CASSLAVGLNTEAFF.

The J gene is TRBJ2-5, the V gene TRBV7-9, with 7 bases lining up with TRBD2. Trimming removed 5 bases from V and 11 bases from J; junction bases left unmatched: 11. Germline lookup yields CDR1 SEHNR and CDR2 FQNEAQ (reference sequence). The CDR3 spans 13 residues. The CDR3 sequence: CASSGRTSLSQYF. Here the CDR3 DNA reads TGTGCCAGCAGCGGTCGGACTAGTCTCTCTCAGTACTTC.

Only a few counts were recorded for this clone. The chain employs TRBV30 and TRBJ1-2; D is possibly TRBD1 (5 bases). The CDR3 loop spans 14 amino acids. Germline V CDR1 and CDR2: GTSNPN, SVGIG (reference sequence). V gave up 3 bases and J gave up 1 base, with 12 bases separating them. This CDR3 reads CAWRRGFLNYGYTF. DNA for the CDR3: TGTGCCTGGAGAAGGGGCTTCCTTAACTATGGCTACACCTTC.

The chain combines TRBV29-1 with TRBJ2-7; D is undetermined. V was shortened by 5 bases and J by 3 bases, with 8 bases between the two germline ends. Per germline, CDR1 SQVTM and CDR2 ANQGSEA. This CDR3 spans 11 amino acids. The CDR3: CSVNVNYEQYF. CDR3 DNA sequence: TGCAGCGTTAATGTTAACTACGAGCAGTACTTC.

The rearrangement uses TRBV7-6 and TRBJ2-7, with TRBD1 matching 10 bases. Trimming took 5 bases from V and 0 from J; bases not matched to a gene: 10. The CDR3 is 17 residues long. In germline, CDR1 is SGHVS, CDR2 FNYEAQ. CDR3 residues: CASSPGTGDLTSYEQYF. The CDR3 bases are TGTGCCAGCAGCCCCGGGACAGGGGACCTTACCTCCTACGAGCAGTACTTC.

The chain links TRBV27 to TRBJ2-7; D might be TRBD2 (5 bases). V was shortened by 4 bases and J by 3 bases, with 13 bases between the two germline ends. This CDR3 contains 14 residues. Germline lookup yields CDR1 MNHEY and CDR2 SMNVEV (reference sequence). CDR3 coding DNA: TGTGCCAGCAGTTCCCTAGGGCGGGTCTACGAGCAGTACTTC. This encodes CASSSLGRVYEQYF.

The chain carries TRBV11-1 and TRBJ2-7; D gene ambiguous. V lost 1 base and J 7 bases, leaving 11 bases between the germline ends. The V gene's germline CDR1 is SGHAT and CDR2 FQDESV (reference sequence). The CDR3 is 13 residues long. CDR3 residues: CASSLVPFEEQYF. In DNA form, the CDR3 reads TGTGCCAGCAGCTTAGTTCCTTTCGAGGAGCAGTACTTC.

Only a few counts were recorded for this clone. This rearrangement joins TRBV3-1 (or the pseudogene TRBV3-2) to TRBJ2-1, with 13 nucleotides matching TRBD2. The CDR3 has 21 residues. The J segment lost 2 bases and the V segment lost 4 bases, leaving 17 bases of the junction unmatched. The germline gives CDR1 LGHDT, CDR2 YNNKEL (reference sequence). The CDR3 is CASSPRGTSGIRVKTYNEQFF. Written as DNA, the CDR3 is TGTGCCAGCAGCCCAAGGGGGACTAGCGGGATTAGGGTTAAGACCTACAATGAGCAGTTCTTC.

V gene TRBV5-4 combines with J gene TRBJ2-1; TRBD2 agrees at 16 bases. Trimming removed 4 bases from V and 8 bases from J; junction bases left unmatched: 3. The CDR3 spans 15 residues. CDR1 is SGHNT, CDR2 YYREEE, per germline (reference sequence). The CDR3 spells CASSPGTSGRDEQFF. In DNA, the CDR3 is TGTGCCAGCAGCCCCGGGACTAGCGGGAGGGATGAGCAGTTCTTC.

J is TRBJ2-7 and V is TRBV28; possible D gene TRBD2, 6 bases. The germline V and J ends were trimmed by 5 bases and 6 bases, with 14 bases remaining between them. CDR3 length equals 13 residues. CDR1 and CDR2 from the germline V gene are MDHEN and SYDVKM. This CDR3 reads CASSRSGRGEQYF. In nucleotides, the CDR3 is TGTGCCAGCAGTCGTAGCGGCAGAGGCGAGCAGTACTTC.

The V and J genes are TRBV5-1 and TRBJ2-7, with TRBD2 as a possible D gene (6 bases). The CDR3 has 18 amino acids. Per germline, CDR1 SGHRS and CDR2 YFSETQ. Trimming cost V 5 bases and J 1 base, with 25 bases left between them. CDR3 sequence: CASRRTTAGLSRSYEQYF. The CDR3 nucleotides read TGCGCCAGCAGAAGGACTACGGCGGGCCTAAGTCGATCCTACGAGCAGTACTTC.

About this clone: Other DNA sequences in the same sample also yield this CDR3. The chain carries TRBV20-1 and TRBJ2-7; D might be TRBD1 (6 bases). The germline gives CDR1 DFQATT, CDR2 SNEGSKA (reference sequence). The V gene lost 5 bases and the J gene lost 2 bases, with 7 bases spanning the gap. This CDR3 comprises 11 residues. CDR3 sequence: CSAQGTYEQYF. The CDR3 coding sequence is TGCAGTGCTCAGGGGACCTACGAGCAGTACTTC.

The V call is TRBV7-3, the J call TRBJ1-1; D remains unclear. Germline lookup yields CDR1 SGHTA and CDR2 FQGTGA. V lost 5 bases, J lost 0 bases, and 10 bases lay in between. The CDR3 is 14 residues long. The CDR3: CASSAMGVNTEAFF. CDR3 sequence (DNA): TGTGCCAGCAGCGCCATGGGCGTGAACACTGAAGCTTTCTTT.

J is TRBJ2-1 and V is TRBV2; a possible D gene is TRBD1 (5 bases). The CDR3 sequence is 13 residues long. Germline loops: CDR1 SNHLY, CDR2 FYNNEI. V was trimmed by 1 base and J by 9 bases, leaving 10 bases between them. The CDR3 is CASSEEGVGEQFF. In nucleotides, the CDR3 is TGTGCCAGCAGTGAAGAAGGGGTTGGTGAGCAGTTCTTC.

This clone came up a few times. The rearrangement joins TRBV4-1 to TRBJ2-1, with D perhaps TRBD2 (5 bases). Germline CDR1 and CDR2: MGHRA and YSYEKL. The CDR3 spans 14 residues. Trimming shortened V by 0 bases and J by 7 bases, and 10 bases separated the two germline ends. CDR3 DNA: TGCGCCAGCAGCCAAGAAGCTAGCCCTAATGAGCAGTTCTTC. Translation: CASSQEASPNEQFF.

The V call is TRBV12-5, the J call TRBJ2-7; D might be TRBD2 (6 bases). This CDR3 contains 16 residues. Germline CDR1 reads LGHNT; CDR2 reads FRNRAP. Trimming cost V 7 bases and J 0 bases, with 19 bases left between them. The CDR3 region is CASALVGGIHSYEQYF. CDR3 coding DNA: TGTGCTAGTGCCCTCGTGGGGGGAATCCACTCCTACGAGCAGTACTTC.

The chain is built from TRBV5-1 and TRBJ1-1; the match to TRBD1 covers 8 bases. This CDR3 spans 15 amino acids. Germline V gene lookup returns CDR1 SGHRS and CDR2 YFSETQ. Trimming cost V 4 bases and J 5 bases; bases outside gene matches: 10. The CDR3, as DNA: TGCGCCAGCAGCAGGACAGGGTCTCGGGAGACTGAAGCTTTCTTT. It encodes CASSRTGSRETEAFF.

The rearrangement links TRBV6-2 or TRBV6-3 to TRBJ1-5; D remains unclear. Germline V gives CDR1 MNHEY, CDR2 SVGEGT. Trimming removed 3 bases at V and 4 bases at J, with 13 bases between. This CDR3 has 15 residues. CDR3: CASSYTRTENQPQHF. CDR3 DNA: TGTGCCAGCAGTTATACGAGAACAGAAAATCAGCCCCAGCATTTT.

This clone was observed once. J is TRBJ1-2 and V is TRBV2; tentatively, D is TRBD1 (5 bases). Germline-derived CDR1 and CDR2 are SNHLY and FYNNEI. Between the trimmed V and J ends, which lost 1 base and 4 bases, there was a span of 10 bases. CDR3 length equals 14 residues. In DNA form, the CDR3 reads TGTGCCAGCAGTGAAGAGGAGACAGTCTATGGCTACACCTTC. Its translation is CASSEEETVYGYTF.

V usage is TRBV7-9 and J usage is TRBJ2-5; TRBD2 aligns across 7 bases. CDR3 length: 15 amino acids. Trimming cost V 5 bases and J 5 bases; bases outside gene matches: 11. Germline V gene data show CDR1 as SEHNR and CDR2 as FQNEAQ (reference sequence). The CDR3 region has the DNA TGTGCCAGCAGCAGTAGCGTGGCGGGGGTGGAGACCCAGTACTTC. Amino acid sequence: CASSSSVAGVETQYF.

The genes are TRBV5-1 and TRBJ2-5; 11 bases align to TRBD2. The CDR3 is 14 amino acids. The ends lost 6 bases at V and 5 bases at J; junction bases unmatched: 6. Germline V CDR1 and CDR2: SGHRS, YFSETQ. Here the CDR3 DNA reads TGCGCCAGCACTGGGACTAGCGGACAGGAGACCCAGTACTTC. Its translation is CASTGTSGQETQYF.

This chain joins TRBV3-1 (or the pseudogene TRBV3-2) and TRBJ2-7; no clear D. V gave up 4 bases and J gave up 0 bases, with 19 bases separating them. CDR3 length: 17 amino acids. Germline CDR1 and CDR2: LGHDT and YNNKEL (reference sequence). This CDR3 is CASSPLMRGAFSYEQYF. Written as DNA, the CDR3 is TGTGCCAGCAGCCCCCTCATGCGCGGTGCCTTCTCCTACGAGCAGTACTTC.

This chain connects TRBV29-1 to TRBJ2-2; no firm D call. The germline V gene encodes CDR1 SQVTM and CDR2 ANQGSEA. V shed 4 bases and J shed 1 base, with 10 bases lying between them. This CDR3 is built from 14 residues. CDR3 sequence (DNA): TGCAGCGTTGGGGCAATAGGGAACACCGGGGAGCTGTTTTTT. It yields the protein CSVGAIGNTGELFF.

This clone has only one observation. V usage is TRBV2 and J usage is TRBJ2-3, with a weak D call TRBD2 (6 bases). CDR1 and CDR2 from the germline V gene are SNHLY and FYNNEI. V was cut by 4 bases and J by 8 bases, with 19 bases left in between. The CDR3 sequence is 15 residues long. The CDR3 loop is CASSVWLRDSVTQYF. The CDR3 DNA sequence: TGTGCCAGCAGTGTATGGCTCAGGGACTCAGTTACGCAGTATTTT.

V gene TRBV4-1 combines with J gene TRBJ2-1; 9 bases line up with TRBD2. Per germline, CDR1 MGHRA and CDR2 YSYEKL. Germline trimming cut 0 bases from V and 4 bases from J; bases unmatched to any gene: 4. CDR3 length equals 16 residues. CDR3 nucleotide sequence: TGCGCCAGCAGCCAAGATTCTAGCGGGGTTTACAATGAGCAGTTCTTC. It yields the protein CASSQDSSGVYNEQFF.

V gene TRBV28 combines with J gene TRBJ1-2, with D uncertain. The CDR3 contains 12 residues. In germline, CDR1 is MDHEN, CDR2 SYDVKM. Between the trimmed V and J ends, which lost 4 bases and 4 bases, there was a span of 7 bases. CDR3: CASSYPGYGYTF. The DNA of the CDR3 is TGTGCCAGCAGTTACCCAGGCTATGGCTACACCTTC.

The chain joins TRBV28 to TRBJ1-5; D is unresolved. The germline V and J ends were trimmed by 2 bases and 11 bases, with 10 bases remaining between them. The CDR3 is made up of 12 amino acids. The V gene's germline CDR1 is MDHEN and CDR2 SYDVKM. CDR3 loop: CASSLPVRAQHF. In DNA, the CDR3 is TGTGCCAGCAGTTTACCGGTGAGGGCCCAGCATTTT.